The clone carrying this TCR beta chain was counted a few times. Germline and junction disagree at one end, which may indicate a read error. The entry originates in a study of tumor and adjacent non-tumor tissue in lung cancer. Study at large: There were around eleven adenocarcinoma, 2 squamous cell carcinoma and 1 small cell lung cancer cases. On average, productive TCRbeta reads reached roughly 4.2 million per sample.

A modified ARM-PCR protocol with three rounds of nested PCR amplified TCRbeta. TCRdb called the multiplex PCR reads again in MiXCR, with one record for every CDR3 protein. Found here are approximately 86,000 distinct CDR3 sequences, 72% of them singletons; the top ten hold approximately 10%. The CDR3 has 16 amino acids. Germline V lookup: CDR1 SGHNT, CDR2 YENEEA. The template was RNA from unsorted bulk tissue. The chain joins TRBV11-3 to TRBJ2-4, with 7 bases identical to TRBD1. Sequencing was performed on lung tumor tissue. The TCR was taken from a woman aged 40-49 years with non-small cell lung cancer. CDR3 DNA sequence: TGTGTCAGCAGCCGAACGGGACAGCTAGCCAAAAACATTCAGAACTTC. This gives the protein CVSSRTGQLAKNIQNF.